Shown below are 18 T cell receptor beta chains from a single sample sequenced in a study of cytomegalovirus exposure and HLA in healthy donors. The PCR had 60 Vbeta and 13 Jbeta primers. Sequenced by immunoSEQ multiplex PCR; TCRdb stores in-frame clones only, minus some. The data show about 130,000 clones, 60% to 80% seen once. Sequenced material: PBMCs. Receptor source: a man in his thirties or forties in good health and CMV-seronegative.

This clone has just a few counts. The chain has TRBV7-9 and TRBJ1-2, with 9 positions matching TRBD1. The germline CDR1 and CDR2 sequences are SEHNR and FQNEAQ (reference sequence). Unmatched junction bases numbered 12, after V lost 5 bases and J lost 2 bases. The CDR3 loop spans 17 amino acids. In DNA form, the CDR3 reads TGTGCCAGCAGCCCGCGGGACAGGGTAGAAGCGAACTATGGCTACACCTTC. Translation gives CASSPRDRVEANYGYTF. The variable domain in full, with the rest retrieved from reference TRBV7-9 and TRBJ1-2, is DTGVSQNPRHKITKRGQNVTFRCDPISEHNRLYWYRQTLGQGPEFLTYFQNEAQLEKSRLLSDRFSAERPKGSFSTLEIQRTEQGDSAMYLCASSPRDRVEANYGYTFGSGTRLTVV.

This chain uses TRBV6-1 with TRBJ2-7, with 8 bases identical to TRBD1. Trimming at V came to 4 bases and at J to 9 bases, leaving 11 bases not matched to a gene. Germline assignment: CDR1 MNHNS and CDR2 SASEGT. This CDR3 is 14 amino acids long. CDR3 nucleotides: TGTGCCAGCAGTGTGGACAGGGCCACCTTGCTGCAGTACTTC. Protein product: CASSVDRATLLQYF.

The chain uses TRBV27 and TRBJ1-2; maybe TRBD1 (6 bases). CDR1 and CDR2 (germline): MNHEY, SMNVEV (reference sequence). The CDR3 covers 16 residues. Trimming removed 5 bases from V and 6 bases from J, with 22 bases in between. DNA for the CDR3: TGTGCCAGCAGTCTCTGGGGGGGAGGGGGGGAGAATGGCTACACCTTC. Residues: CASSLWGGGGENGYTF.

In its sample, this clone was seen once. The CDR3 coding sequence is TGTGCCAGCAGCGTAGCGGGGGGCCCGGATACGCAGTATTTT. This codes for CASSVAGGPDTQYF. The chain carries TRBV28 and TRBJ2-3; 10 nucleotides agree with TRBD2. V lost 6 bases to trimming and J lost 6 bases; unmatched junction nucleotides: 6. The CDR3 loop spans 14 amino acids. The V gene's germline CDR1 is MDHEN and CDR2 SYDVKM. Complete variable domain (other parts from reference TRBV28 and TRBJ2-3): DVKVTQSSRYLVKRTGEKVFLECVQDMDHENMFWYRQDPGLGLRLIYFSYDVKMKEKGDIPEGYSVSREKKERFSLILESASTNQTSMYLCASSVAGGPDTQYFGPGTRLTVL.

The V and J genes are TRBV6-1 and TRBJ2-7, with a possible D match to TRBD1 (6 bases). Trimming removed 3 bases at V and 5 bases at J, with 20 bases between. The CDR3 length is 16 residues. CDR1 and CDR2 from the germline V gene are MNHNS and SASEGT. The CDR3, as DNA: TGTGCCAGCAGTGATGCGGACAGAGGGCAGAGTAACGAGCAGTACTTC. Protein product: CASSDADRGQSNEQYF.

The chain recombines TRBV5-1 with TRBJ1-1, with 10 bases fitting TRBD1. The V gene end was trimmed by 4 bases and the J gene end by 8 bases; junction bases not matched to a gene: 11. Germline V gene lookup returns CDR1 SGHRS and CDR2 YFSETQ. CDR3 length: 15 amino acids. CDR3 protein: CASSRNLRTGGEAFF. CDR3 bases: TGCGCCAGCAGCAGGAATTTGAGGACAGGGGGAGAAGCTTTCTTT. The whole variable domain, filled in from reference TRBV5-1 and TRBJ1-1, reads KAGVTQTPRYLIKTRGQQVTLSCSPISGHRSVSWYQQTPGQGLQFLFEYFSETQRNKGNFPGRFSGRQFSNSRSEMNVSTLELGDSALYLCASSRNLRTGGEAFFGQGTRLTVV.

The rearrangement links TRBV5-8 to TRBJ1-6, with 7 bases lining up with TRBD1. Germline lookup yields CDR1 SGHTS and CDR2 YDEGEE. With 3 bases clipped from V and 8 bases from J, the junction kept 5 bases outside the gene matches. This CDR3 contains 14 residues. As DNA, the CDR3 is TGTGCCAGCAGCTCGGGACAGACATATTCACCCCTCCACTTT. Translation: CASSSGQTYSPLHF.

V is TRBV7-9 and J is TRBJ2-7; TRBD1 is a possible D gene (5 bases). This CDR3 region has 14 residues. Per germline, CDR1 SEHNR and CDR2 FQNEAQ (reference sequence). The ends were cut back, 4 bases at V and 0 bases at J, with 10 bases in the middle. This CDR3 reads CASSSQGHSYEQYF. The CDR3 DNA is TGTGCCAGCAGCTCCCAAGGACACTCCTACGAGCAGTACTTC.

The chain is built from TRBV19 and TRBJ2-1; 12 bases match TRBD2. The CDR3 contains 14 residues. CDR1 LNHDA and CDR2 SQIVND come from the germline V gene (reference sequence). V was pared by 8 bases and J by 8 bases, with 7 bases of the junction left unmatched. CDR3 nucleotide sequence: TGTGCCAGTCCGGCTAGCGGGGGGGCCTATGAGCAGTTCTTC. This encodes CASPASGGAYEQFF.

J is TRBJ1-2 and V is TRBV30, with 7 nucleotides matching TRBD1. Losses at the gene ends were 4 bases for V and 4 bases for J; bases not matched to a gene: 6. The CDR3 has 13 amino acids. The germline CDR1 and CDR2 sequences are GTSNPN and SVGIG (reference sequence). CDR3 loop: CAWKEGAGYGYTF. The CDR3 nucleotides read TGTGCCTGGAAAGAGGGGGCTGGCTATGGCTACACCTTC.

This clone was counted between two and nine times. The chain combines TRBV10-3 with TRBJ1-2; 9 bases agree with TRBD1. Germline V gene data show CDR1 as ENHRY and CDR2 as SYGVKD. V was pared by 4 bases and J by 3 bases, with 0 bases of the junction left unmatched. The CDR3 has 13 amino acids. CDR3 DNA: TGTGCCATCAGTGGGACAGGGGACTATGGCTACACCTTC. Its translation is CAISGTGDYGYTF.

This clone was counted a few times. The chain employs TRBV6-5 and TRBJ2-5; TRBD2 might be the D (6 bases). V was shortened by 4 bases and J by 2 bases, with 14 bases between the two germline ends. CDR1 and CDR2 (germline): MNHEY, SVGAGI. This CDR3 is 15 amino acids long. As DNA, the CDR3 is TGTGCCAGCAGTTCTGGAGGGGCTGGACAAGAGACCCAGTACTTC. Amino acid sequence: CASSSGGAGQETQYF.

This chain uses TRBV5-1 with TRBJ1-1; tentatively, D is TRBD1 (6 bases). The CDR3 is 11 amino acids. Germline V lookup: CDR1 SGHRS, CDR2 YFSETQ. V was clipped by 4 bases and J by 8 bases, with 9 bases between them. CDR3 DNA sequence: TGCGCCAGCAGCACTGGACAGGAAGCTTTCTTT. Protein product: CASSTGQEAFF. The full variable domain, rest sourced from reference TRBV5-1 and TRBJ1-1, is KAGVTQTPRYLIKTRGQQVTLSCSPISGHRSVSWYQQTPGQGLQFLFEYFSETQRNKGNFPGRFSGRQFSNSRSEMNVSTLELGDSALYLCASSTGQEAFFGQGTRLTVV.

This clone was observed a handful of times. The rearrangement links TRBV11-2 to TRBJ2-7; no firm D call. The CDR3 contains 13 residues. V dropped 5 bases and J dropped 3 bases, with 11 bases sitting between them. Germline V gene lookup returns CDR1 SGHAT and CDR2 FQNNGV. As DNA, the CDR3 is TGTGCCAGCAGCCACTCGGCGGACTACGAGCAGTACTTC. Protein product: CASSHSADYEQYF.

The genes are TRBV9 and TRBJ2-2; 8 nucleotides align to TRBD1. Per germline, CDR1 SGDLS and CDR2 YYNGEE. CDR3 length: 16 residues. V trimming: 4 bases; J trimming: 4 bases; junction bases outside the gene matches: 9. The CDR3 region is CASSTETGAGTGELFF. CDR3 DNA: TGTGCCAGCAGCACCGAGACAGGGGCGGGCACCGGGGAGCTGTTTTTT.

The V call is TRBV7-2, the J call TRBJ1-1, with D possibly matching TRBD1 (5 bases). Germline loops: CDR1 SGHTA, CDR2 FQGNSA. This CDR3 spans 13 amino acids. With 3 bases removed from V and 4 bases from J, the gap between germline ends came to 9 bases. Here the CDR3 reads CASSFRVSTEAFF. As DNA, the CDR3 is TGTGCCAGCAGCTTCAGGGTCAGCACTGAAGCTTTCTTT. Combining the CDR3 with reference TRBV7-2 and TRBJ1-1 gives the whole variable domain GAGVSQSPSNKVTEKGKDVELRCDPISGHTALYWYRQSLGQGLEFLIYFQGNSAPDKSGLPSDRFSAERTGGSVSTLTIQRTQQEDSAVYLCASSFRVSTEAFFGQGTRLTVV.

J is TRBJ1-3 and V is TRBV4-2, with a tentative D call TRBD1 (5 bases). The germline gives CDR1 LGHNA, CDR2 YNFKEQ. This CDR3 region has 15 residues. V lost 6 bases and J lost 0, with 12 bases in between. CDR3 region: CASSLQGYSGNTIYF. CDR3 bases: TGTGCCAGCAGTTTGCAGGGCTACTCTGGAAACACCATATATTTT.

The chain employs TRBV29-1 and TRBJ1-1; possible D gene TRBD1, 5 bases. Trimming cost V 7 bases and J 3 bases, with 15 bases left between them. The CDR3 has 13 residues. In germline, CDR1 is SQVTM, CDR2 ANQGSEA. The CDR3: CSGSGILDTEAFF. For the CDR3, the DNA is TGCAGCGGATCAGGGATCTTAGACACTGAAGCTTTCTTT.